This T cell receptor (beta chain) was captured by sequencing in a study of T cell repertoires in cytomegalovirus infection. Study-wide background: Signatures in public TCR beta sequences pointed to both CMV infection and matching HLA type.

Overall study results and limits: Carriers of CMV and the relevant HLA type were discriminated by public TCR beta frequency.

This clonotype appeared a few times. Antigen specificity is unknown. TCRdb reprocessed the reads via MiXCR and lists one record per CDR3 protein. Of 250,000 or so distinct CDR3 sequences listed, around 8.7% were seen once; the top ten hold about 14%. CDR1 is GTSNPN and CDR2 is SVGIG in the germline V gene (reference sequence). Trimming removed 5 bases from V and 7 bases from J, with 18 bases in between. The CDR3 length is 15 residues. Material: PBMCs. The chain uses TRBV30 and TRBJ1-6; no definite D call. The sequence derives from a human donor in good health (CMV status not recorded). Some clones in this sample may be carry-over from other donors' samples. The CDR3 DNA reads TGTGCCTGGGCTAAAGGCATCAGCGGCAATTCACCCCTCCACTTT. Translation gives CAWAKGISGNSPLHF.